The TCR beta chain under discussion was sequenced for a study of shared clonotypes between healthy human individuals. Study-level findings and limits: Naive subsets generally exceeded memory subsets in estimated richness.

Each sorted subset replicate got 200 ng genomic DNA, roughly 33,000 genomes. Sequenced by immunoSEQ multiplex PCR; TCRdb stores in-frame clones only, minus some. The repertoire holds around 700,000 clones, with around 72% as singletons. Memory CD4+ cells were the fraction left after CD45RA+ naive selection. Germline lookup yields CDR1 SGHRS and CDR2 YFSETQ. CDR3 length equals 14 residues. The trim removed 4 bases at V and 6 bases at J, leaving 7 bases unmatched. In regard to this clone: Its antigen is as yet unknown.

The material sequenced was memory CD4+ T cells sorted from blood. Subset described: CD45RA-negative fraction. The sequence derives from a woman in her twenties or thirties in good health. This rearrangement joins TRBV5-1 to TRBJ1-2; 9 bases are a match to TRBD1. CDR3 DNA sequence: TGCGCCAGCAGCGAGGGACAGGGAGTCCATGGCTACACCTTC. Translation: CASSEGQGVHGYTF.